The clone carrying this T cell receptor (beta chain) has a handful of counts. Its specificity is unknown. The record originates from a study of beta chain features in type 1 diabetes. The CDR3 extends over 12 amino acids. The germline V gene has CDR1 SGHVS and CDR2 FNYEAQ. Study-level results: Naive, central memory and regulatory TCRB repertoires appeared more similar among patients than healthy donors. The study notes PCR might favor shorter templates equally in patients and controls. Within each of all four CD4+ subsets, Type 1 diabetes patients had TCRB CDR3s that were moderately but significantly shorter.

Since all of the isolated RNA was reverse transcribed, expressed TCRB transcripts were what got sequenced. Clones were sequenced by immunoSEQ multiplex PCR, and TCRdb holds only the in-frame ones, with some missing. Among 600,000 or so clones listed, 11% to 15% were seen once. The sequenced sample consisted of naive CD4+ T cells from blood. J is TRBJ2-5 and V is TRBV7-6, with D unclear. This TCR derives from a young man with type 1 diabetes. The CDR3 spells CGVGGLQETQYF. CDR3 bases: TGTGGGGTGGGCGGCCTACAAGAGACCCAGTACTTC.